The entry below describes one T cell receptor (beta chain). Its antigen is undetermined. These data originate in a study of blood T cell dynamics during melanoma immunotherapy. Study-level points and caveats: Cell-free DNA CDR3 sequences most resembled the immune-effector CD8+ subset, which was also most clonal.

Sequenced by immunoSEQ multiplex PCR; TCRdb stores in-frame clones only, minus some. The table includes over a thousand clones, approximately 70% detected once. The time point is: pre-treatment baseline. TIE cells were CD3+ CD4- CD8+ CD45RA- CD45RO-high CD27- CCR7- memory T cells. CDR1 and CDR2 from the germline V gene are SGDLS and YYNGEE. V gave up 3 bases and J gave up 2 bases, with 13 bases separating them. The CDR3 is 15 residues long. The clonotype was recovered from a human donor with melanoma. The chain recombines TRBV9 with TRBJ2-3; TRBD2 is a possible D gene (5 bases). Here the sequenced sample was CD8+ T cells from blood, taken from a patient treated with checkpoint blockade. Here the CDR3 DNA reads TGTGCCAGCAGCGGGAACGGACTCTCCACAGATACGCAGTATTTT. Amino acids: CASSGNGLSTDTQYF.